The clone carrying this T cell receptor beta chain was detected a few times. Its antigen is not identified. This record comes from a study of CD8 T cells in ankylosing spondylitis. Points from the study as a whole: Earlier reports found some motif variants in synovial fluid and blood in reactive arthritis. As for the disease-linked clones, they showed a CD8+ phenotype and occurred at relatively low frequencies in peripheral blood. A TCR beta motif made of roughly eight highly homologous variants seemed typical of ankylosing spondylitis blood.

The length of the CDR3 is 16 residues. Trimming pared 5 bases from V and 10 bases from J, leaving 24 bases between. Libraries of TCR beta came from quantitative 5'-RACE with molecular barcodes. TCRdb recomputed calls from the 5' RACE reads with MiXCR, one row per CDR3 protein. Altogether 250,000 to 400,000 distinct CDR3 sequences are present, approximately 10% being singletons, with the ten largest covering roughly 9%. The source of this sequence is a female donor with ankylosing spondylitis or in good health (not recorded which). Sequencing was done on a sample of blood, either unsorted or a sorted T cell fraction (not recorded which). V gene TRBV12-3 or TRBV12-4 combines with J gene TRBJ2-1; possibly TRBD1 or TRBD2 for D (6 bases each). The CDR3 loop reads CASSLRGGSGVREQFF. CDR3 DNA sequence: TGTGCCAGCAGTCTTCGAGGGGGTTCGGGGGTGAGGGAGCAGTTCTTC.